The T cell receptor (beta chain) described here comes from a study of cytomegalovirus exposure and HLA in healthy donors. Points from the study as a whole: The authors later linked a missense DCLRE1C variant to TCR beta V- and J-gene trimming. More clonal expansion characterized HLA-associated TCR beta chains than equally common others in a later analysis. One later analysis reportedly identified an Asian-associated ancestry cluster that showed fewer N-insertions than the roughly 600-donor mean.

PCR involved 60 Vbeta and 13 Jbeta primers. TCRdb's copy holds only in-frame clones and misses some; the assay was immunoSEQ multiplex PCR. Of more than 150,000 clones listed, around 85% were seen once; the top ten hold approximately 6%. The CDR3 runs to 15 residues. In germline, CDR1 is MNHEY, CDR2 SMNVEV (reference sequence). Trimming left V 5 bases short and J 6 bases short, with 16 bases between. The donors comprised healthy bone marrow donors. This clone turned up a few times. No antigen is known for it. The sequence derives from a man aged 35 to 55 in good health and CMV-seropositive. This chain uses TRBV27 with TRBJ2-2, with D maybe TRBD1 (6 bases). Sample: PBMCs. The CDR3 bases are TGTGCCAGCAGTAGGTTTAACGAGGGGGCCGGGGAGCTGTTTTTT. It translates to CASSRFNEGAGELFF.